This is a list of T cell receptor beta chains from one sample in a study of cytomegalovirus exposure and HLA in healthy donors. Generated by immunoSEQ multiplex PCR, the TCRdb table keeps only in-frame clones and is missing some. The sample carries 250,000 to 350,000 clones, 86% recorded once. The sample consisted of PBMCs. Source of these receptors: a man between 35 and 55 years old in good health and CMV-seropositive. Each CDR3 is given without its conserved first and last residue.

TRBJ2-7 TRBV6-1 ASSDAGTGSFEQY
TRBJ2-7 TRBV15 ATSFSGDSRDEQY
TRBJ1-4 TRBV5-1 ASNPGGSNEKLF
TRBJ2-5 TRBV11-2 ASSHPGQGGETQY
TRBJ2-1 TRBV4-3 ASSQDGGLLRNEQF
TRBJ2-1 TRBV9 ASSVAGSGSYNEQF
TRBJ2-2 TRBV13 ASSPTGNTGELF
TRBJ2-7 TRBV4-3 ASSQDTGTGVYEQY
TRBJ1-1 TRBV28 ASSQTGGTEAF
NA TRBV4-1 ASSQGSGRADEQY
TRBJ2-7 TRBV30 AWSRGGNEQY
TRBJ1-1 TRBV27 ASSSSRTEAF
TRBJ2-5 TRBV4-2 ASSQERQGVRETQY
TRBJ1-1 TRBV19 ASSSRGPTEAF
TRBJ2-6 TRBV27 ASSLKGRAGPGANVLT
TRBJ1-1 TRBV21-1 ASSTRDKNTEAF
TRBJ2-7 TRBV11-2 ASSTAAESSYEQY